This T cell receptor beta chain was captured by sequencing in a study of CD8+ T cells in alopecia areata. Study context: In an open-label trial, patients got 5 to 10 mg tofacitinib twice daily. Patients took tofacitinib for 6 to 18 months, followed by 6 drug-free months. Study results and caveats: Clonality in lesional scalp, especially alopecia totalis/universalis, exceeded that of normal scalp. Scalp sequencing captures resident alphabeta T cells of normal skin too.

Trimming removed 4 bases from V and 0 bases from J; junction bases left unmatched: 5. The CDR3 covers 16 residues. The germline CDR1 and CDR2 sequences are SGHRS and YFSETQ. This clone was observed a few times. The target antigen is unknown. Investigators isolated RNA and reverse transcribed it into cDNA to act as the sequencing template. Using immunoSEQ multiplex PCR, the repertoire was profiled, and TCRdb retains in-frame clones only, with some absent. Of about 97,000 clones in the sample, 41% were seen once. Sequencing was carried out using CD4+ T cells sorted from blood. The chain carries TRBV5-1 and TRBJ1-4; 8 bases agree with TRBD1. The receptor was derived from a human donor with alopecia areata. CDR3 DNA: TGCGCCAGCAGCCGGGGGACAGGTGCAACTAATGAAAAACTGTTTTTT. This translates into CASSRGTGATNEKLFF.